This paragraph covers one TCR beta chain sequence. Its antigen is still unknown. Base quality data are lacking; no much larger clone is found one base away. This sample stems from a study of T-cell memory formation after mild COVID-19 (dated by TCRdb to about 2021). In terms of the full investigation: TCR sequence clusters from the two donors were largely donor specific. Longitudinal TCRalpha and TCRbeta repertoire sequencing tracked T-cell clones expanding and contracting after mild COVID-19 in two donors. Two young, previously healthy adult volunteers made up the cohort, one male and one female.

PBMCs were isolated by Ficoll-Paque density gradient centrifugation. Overall study results and their limits: Only two mild cases were covered by the study, and larger cohorts that include severe cases with pre-infection samples were considered necessary. Contracting CD4+ clones appeared mostly in the CM and EM memory subsets, whereas CD8+ clones were enriched in EMRA. Clones that contracted from day 15 to 85 showed balanced CD4/CD8 phenotypes, whereas a second wave of clones that expanded from day 15 to 37 leaned towards CD4+. SARS-CoV-2 specificity was not confirmed for the second-wave clones peaking on day 37. Some responding clones were detected in pre-infection memory, which suggested that pre-existing cross-reactive memory T cells had joined the SARS-CoV-2 response.

For sequencing, an Illumina NovaSeq 6000 was employed. TCRalpha and TCRbeta cDNA libraries were constructed by 5'RACE with constant-segment primers, with sample barcodes and unique molecular identifiers being introduced. RNA was extracted from every sample with Trizol reagent. Amplification of the libraries took two PCR steps, and the second step added a second sample barcode plus Illumina TruSeq adapters. The libraries were sequenced on an Illumina NovaSeq using 2 x 150 bp paired-end reads. In the paper's pipeline: Reads were demultiplexed and collapsed into UMI-guided consensus sequences with migec v1.2.7. Using mixcr v2.1.11, UMI consensuses were aligned to TRA and TRB V and J templates and then assembled into clonotypes. A clonotype was counted as expanded or contracted only when both edgeR and NoisET called the clonotype significant, with the noise models trained on biological replicates. For edgeR calls, the thresholds were a false discovery rate-adjusted p below 0.01 and a log2 fold-change of 1. PCA with hierarchical clustering of max-normalized trajectories of the 1000 most abundant clonotypes was used as exploratory dynamics analysis. Each responding clone was given a CD4 or CD8 phenotype based on the CD4+ and CD8+ repertoires, which had been sequenced separately. The raw public reads went through TCRdb reprocessing: fastp at Q25, MiXCR clone calling, in-frame beta chains kept. Rows with one shared CDR3 protein collapse into an entry with the most common genes and DNA. TCRdb, not the original authors, processed these V and J calls. Here the sample has around 250,000 distinct CDR3 sequences; 7.5% to 10% occur a single time. Roughly a fifth of the sample lies in the top ten.

Clipping removes 3 bases from V and 2 bases from J, with 9 as the unmatched junction base count. The CDR3 covers 15 residues, taking in both the cysteine and the phenylalanine. Only the CDR3 DNA stays, 45 bases, in frame from base 1. In the germline V gene (reference sequence), CDR1 corresponds to DFQATT and CDR2 to SNEGSKA. The specimen sequenced was PBMCs or a T cell subset sorted from them (not recorded which). The clonotype originates from a man aged 18 to 29 who had mild COVID-19 (a few samples of this study predate the infection). The sample titles of this study are shuffled in the database, so cell type and time point are left out; the donor was told from shared clones. The chain links TRBV20-1 with TRBJ1-1; TRBD1 agrees with 7 junctional bases. The bases read TGCAGTGCTAGGGGACAGCCTGGAAGTAACACTGAAGCTTTCTTT. It specifies CSARGQPGSNTEAFF.